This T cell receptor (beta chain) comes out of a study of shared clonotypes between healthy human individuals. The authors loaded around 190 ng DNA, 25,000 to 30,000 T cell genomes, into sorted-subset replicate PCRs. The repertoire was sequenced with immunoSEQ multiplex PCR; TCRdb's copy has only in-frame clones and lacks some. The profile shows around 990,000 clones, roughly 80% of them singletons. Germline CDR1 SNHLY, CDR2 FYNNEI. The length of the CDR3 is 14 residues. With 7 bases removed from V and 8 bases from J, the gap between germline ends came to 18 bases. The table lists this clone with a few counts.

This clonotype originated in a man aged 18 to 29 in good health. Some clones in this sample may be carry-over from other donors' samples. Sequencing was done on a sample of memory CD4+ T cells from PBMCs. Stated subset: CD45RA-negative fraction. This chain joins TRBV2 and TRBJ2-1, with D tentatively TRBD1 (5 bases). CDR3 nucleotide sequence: TGTGCCAGCAAGAAGGCGGTCCTAGGGGATGAGCAGTTCTTC. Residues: CASKKAVLGDEQFF. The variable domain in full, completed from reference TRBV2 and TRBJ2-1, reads EPEVTQTPSHQVTQMGQEVILRCVPISNHLYFYWYRQILGQKVEFLVSFYNNEISEKSEIFDDQFSVERPDGSNFTLKIRSTKLEDSAMYFCASKKAVLGDEQFFGPGTRLTVL.